Many counts were recorded for the clone carrying this T cell receptor (beta chain). Its antigen remains unidentified. This sample was included in a study of molecular identifiers for immune sequencing clone quantification. Overall study results and limits: Shared barcodes on identical TCR molecules could underestimate the sizes of highly expanded clones.

Previously described methods and listed TCR primers produced bulk TCR libraries. TCRdb redid the calling of the PCR reads with MiXCR, one entry per CDR3 protein. The sample lists about 640,000 distinct CDR3 sequences, around 20% occurring once. The CDR3 has 16 amino acids. Germline CDR1 and CDR2: PRHDT and FYEKMQ (reference sequence). V gave up 4 bases and J gave up 5 bases; unmatched junction bases: 4. When naive CD8 T cells were sorted, they were gated as CD8+CD4-CCR7+CD45RA+. The sample comprised naive CD8+ T cells from blood, with Jurkat cell RNA spiked in. Stated subset: FACS-sorted CD8+CD4-CCR7+CD45RA+ naive T cells. This clonotype was obtained from a human donor in good health. Some libraries in this study had Jurkat cell RNA spiked in. The rearrangement links TRBV13 to TRBJ2-5, with 16 bases identical to TRBD2. Here the CDR3 reads CASSSGLAGGLETQYF. The CDR3 coding sequence is TGTGCCAGCAGCTCGGGACTAGCGGGGGGGCTGGAGACCCAGTACTTC.